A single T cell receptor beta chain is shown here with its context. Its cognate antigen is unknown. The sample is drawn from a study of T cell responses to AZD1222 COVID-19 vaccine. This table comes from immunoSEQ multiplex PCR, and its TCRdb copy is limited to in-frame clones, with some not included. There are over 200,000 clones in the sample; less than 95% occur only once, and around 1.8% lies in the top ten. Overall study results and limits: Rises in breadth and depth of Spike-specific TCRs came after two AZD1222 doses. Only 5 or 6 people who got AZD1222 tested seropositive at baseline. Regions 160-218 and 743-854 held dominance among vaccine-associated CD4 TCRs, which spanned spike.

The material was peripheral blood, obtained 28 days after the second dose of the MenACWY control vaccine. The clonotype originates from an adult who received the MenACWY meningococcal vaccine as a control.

The CDR3 sequence is CSVRKGRTEAFF. The CDR3, as DNA: TGCAGCGTTCGAAAGGGAAGGACTGAAGCTTTCTTT. The chain uses TRBV29-1 and TRBJ1-1; no definite D call. CDR3 length: 12 residues. CDR1 and CDR2 (germline): SQVTM, ANQGSEA. Trimming stripped 5 bases from V and 5 bases from J, with 12 bases between.